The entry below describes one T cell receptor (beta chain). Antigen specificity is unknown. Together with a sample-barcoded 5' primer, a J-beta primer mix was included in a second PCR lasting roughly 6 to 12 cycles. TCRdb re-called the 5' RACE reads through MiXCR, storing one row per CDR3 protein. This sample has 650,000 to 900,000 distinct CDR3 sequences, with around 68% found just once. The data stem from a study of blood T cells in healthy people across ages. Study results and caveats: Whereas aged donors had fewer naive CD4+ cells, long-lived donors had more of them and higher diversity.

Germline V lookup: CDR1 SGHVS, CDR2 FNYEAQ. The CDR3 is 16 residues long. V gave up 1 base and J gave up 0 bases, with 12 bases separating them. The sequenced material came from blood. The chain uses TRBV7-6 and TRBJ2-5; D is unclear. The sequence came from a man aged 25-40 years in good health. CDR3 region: CASSLGRGANQETQYF. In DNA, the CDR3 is TGTGCCAGCAGCTTAGGGAGAGGAGCCAACCAAGAGACCCAGTACTTC.